The rows below give T cell receptor beta chains drawn from one sample of a study of brain metastases from non-small cell lung cancer. TCRdb's copy holds only in-frame clones and misses some; the assay was immunoSEQ multiplex PCR. The sample contains around 2,600 clones, less than 85% of which appear only once. Sequenced input: tissue from a brain metastasis. The receptor set was obtained from a donor aged 40 or older with non-small cell lung cancer. The CDR3 runs from the conserved cysteine through the conserved F or W. Each record gives: V gene, D gene, clone size, J gene, CDR3 protein, CDR3 DNA. The D gene is left open where the match is weak. Expanded clones are given a class, and other clones once, few, many or no size at all.

>TRBV10-2|.|.|TRBJ1-2
CASSESLGHGYTF
TGCGCCAGCAGTGAGTCTCTGGGCCATGGCTACACCTTC
>TRBV7-7|.|.|TRBJ2-5
CASSLGTRGVQETQYF
TGTGCCAGCAGCCTCGGTACCCGAGGGGTCCAAGAGACCCAGTACTTC
>TRBV7-3|TRBD2|.|TRBJ2-2
CASSLNSGGGTGELFF
TGTGCCAGCAGCTTAAATAGCGGGGGCGGCACCGGGGAGCTGTTTTTT
>TRBV12-3/TRBV12-4|TRBD1|.|TRBJ1-5
CASSPRQGRPQHF
TGTGCCAGCAGTCCCCGACAGGGAAGGCCCCAGCATTTT
>TRBV28|.|once|TRBJ2-5
CATSAHGRGETQYF
TGTGCCACCAGTGCCCACGGGAGAGGTGAGACCCAGTACTTC
>TRBV5-1|.|.|TRBJ2-1
CASSTAQVINEQFF
TGCGCCAGCAGCACGGCCCAGGTGATTAATGAGCAGTTCTTC
>TRBV9|.|large|TRBJ2-7
CASSPGAGSYEQYF
TGTGCCAGCAGCCCTGGTGCTGGATCCTACGAGCAGTACTTC
>TRBV30|TRBD2|.|TRBJ2-7
CAWSEGLHYEQYF
TGTGCCTGGAGTGAGGGACTACACTACGAGCAGTACTTC
>TRBV9|.|.|TRBJ2-3
CASSVDPGAKAFISTDTQYF
TGTGCCAGCAGCGTCGATCCGGGAGCCAAAGCCTTCATTAGCACAGATACGCAATATTTT
>TRBV28|.|.|TRBJ1-1
CASNSRNNTEAFF
TGTGCCAGCAATTCTAGGAATAACACTGAAGCTTTCTTT
>TRBV6-5|TRBD2|.|TRBJ2-7
CASSSAGGPYEQYF
TGTGCCAGCAGTTCCGCGGGAGGGCCCTACGAGCAGTACTTC